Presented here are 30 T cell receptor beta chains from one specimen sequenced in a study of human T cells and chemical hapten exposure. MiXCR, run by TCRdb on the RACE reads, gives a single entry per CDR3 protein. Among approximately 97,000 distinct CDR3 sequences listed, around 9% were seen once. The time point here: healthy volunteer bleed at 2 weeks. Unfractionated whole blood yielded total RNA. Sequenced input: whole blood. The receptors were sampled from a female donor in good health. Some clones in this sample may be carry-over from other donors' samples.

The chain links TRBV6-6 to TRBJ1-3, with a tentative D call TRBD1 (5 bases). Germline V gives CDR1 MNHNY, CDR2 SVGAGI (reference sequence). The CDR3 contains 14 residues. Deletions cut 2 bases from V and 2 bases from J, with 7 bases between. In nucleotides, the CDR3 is TGTGCCAGCAGTTACGGGGGAGCTGGAAACACCATATATTTT. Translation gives CASSYGGAGNTIYF.

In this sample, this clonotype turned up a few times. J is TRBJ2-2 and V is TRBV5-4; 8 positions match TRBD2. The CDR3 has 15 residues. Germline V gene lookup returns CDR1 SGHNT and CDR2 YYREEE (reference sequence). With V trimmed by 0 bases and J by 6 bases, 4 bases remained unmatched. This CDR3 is CASSLVSGKSGELFF. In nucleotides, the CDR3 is TGTGCCAGCAGCTTGGTTAGCGGGAAGTCCGGGGAGCTGTTTTTT.

The CDR3 DNA reads as TGTGCCATCAGTGAGATTGACAGTCTCTCTGGAAACACCATATATTTT. Encoded protein: CAISEIDSLSGNTIYF. The chain recombines TRBV10-3 with TRBJ1-3; weak D call: TRBD1 (5 bases). Trimming stripped 2 bases from V and 0 bases from J, with 11 bases between. The CDR3 loop spans 16 amino acids. From germline, CDR1 is ENHRY and CDR2 SYGVKD.

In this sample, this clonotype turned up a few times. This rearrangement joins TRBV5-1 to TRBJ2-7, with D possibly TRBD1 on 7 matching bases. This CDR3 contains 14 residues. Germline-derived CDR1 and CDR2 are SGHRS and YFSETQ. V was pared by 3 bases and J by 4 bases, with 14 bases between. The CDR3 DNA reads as TGCGCCAGCAGCTGGGGGGACAGCTATTACGAGCAGTACTTC. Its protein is CASSWGDSYYEQYF.

The CDR3 loop reads CASSLILKQFF. For the CDR3, the DNA is TGTGCCAGCAGCTTAATTTTGAAGCAGTTCTTC. The rearrangement uses TRBV7-9 and TRBJ2-1; D uncertain. V shed 2 bases and J shed 11 bases, with 7 bases lying between them. Per germline, CDR1 SEHNR and CDR2 FQNEAQ (reference sequence). This CDR3 spans 11 amino acids. Looking up the rest from reference TRBV7-9 and TRBJ2-1 gives the full variable domain: DTGVSQNPRHKITKRGQNVTFRCDPISEHNRLYWYRQTLGQGPEFLTYFQNEAQLEKSRLLSDRFSAERPKGSFSTLEIQRTEQGDSAMYLCASSLILKQFFGPGTRLTVL.

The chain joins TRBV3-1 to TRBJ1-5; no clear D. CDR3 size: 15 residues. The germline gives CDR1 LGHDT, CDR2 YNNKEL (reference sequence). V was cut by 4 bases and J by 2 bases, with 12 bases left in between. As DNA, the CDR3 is TGTGCCAGCAGCCCCCAGGCAGGAGGCAATCAGCCCCAGCATTTT. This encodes CASSPQAGGNQPQHF.

The CDR3 is CASTPGGGFNSPLHF. In nucleotides, the CDR3 is TGTGCCAGCACCCCTGGGGGGGGGTTTAATTCACCCCTCCACTTT. The chain links TRBV12-3 or TRBV12-4 to TRBJ1-6, with D perhaps matching TRBD1 (5 bases). The length of the CDR3 is 15 residues. Trimming shortened V by 7 bases and J by 6 bases, and 16 bases separated the two germline ends.

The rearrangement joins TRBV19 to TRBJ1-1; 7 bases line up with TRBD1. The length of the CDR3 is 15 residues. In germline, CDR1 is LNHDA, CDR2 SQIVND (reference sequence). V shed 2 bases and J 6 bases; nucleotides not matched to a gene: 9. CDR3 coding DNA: TGTGCCAGTAGTATAAAAAGAACAGGGGAACCTGAAGCTTTCTTT. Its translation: CASSIKRTGEPEAFF.

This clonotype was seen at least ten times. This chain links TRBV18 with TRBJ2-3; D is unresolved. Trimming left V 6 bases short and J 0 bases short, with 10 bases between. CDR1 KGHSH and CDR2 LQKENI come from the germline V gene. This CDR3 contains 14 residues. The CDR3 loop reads CASSVVDSTDTQYF. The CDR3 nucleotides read TGTGCCAGCTCGGTCGTCGACAGCACAGATACGCAGTATTTT.

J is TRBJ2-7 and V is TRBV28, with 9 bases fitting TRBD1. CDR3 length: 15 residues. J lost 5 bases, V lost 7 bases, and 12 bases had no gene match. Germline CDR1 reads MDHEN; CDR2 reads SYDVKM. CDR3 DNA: TGTGCCAGCATCCTCCTCCGGGACAGGGACCACGAGCAGTACTTC. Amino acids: CASILLRDRDHEQYF.

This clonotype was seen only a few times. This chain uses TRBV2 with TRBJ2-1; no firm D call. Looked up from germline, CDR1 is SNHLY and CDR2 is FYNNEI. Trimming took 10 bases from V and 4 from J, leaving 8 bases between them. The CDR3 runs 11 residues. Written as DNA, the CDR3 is TGTGCCACCGCAAGTTACAATGAGCAGTTCTTC. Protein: CATASYNEQFF.

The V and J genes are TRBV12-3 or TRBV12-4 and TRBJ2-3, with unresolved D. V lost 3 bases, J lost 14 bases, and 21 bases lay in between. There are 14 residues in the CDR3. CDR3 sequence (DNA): TGTGCCAGCAGTTTTACCACCCGTCCTGGCATCGGGTATTTT. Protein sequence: CASSFTTRPGIGYF.

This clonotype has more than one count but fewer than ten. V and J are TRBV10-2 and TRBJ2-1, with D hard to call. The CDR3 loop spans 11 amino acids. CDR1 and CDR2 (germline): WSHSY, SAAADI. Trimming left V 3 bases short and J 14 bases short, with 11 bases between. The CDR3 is CASSDGPSEFF. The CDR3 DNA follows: TGCGCCAGCAGTGATGGCCCCTCGGAGTTCTTC.

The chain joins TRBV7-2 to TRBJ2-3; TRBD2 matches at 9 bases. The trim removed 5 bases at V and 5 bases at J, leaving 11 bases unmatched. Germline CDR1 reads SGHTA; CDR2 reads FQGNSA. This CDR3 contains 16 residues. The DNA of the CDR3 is TGTGCCAGCAGCCTATGGGTAGCGGGAGACAAAGATACGCAGTATTTT. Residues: CASSLWVAGDKDTQYF.

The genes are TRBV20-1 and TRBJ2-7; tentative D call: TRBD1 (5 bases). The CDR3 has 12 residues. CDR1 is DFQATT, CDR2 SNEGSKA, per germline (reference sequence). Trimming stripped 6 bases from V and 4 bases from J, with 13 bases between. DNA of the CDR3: TGCAGTGCAACGACAGAAATTTACGAGCAGTACTTC. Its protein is CSATTEIYEQYF.

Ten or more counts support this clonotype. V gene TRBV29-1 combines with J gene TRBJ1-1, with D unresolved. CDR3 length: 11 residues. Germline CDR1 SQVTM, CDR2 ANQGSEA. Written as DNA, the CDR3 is TGCAGTGCGTTGTCGAACACTGAAGCTTTCTTT. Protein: CSALSNTEAFF.

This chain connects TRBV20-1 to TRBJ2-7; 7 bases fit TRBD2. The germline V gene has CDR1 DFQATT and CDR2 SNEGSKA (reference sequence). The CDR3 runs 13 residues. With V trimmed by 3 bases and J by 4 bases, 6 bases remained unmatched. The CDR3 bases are TGCAGTGCTAGTGGGGGGGGAAAGTACGAGCAGTACTTC. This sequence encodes CSASGGGKYEQYF.

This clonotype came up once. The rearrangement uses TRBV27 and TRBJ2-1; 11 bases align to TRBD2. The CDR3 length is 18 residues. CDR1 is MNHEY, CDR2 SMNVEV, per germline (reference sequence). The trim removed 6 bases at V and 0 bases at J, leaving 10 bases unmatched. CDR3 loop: CASSPRFTSGGSYNEQFF. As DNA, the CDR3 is TGTGCCAGCAGCCCTCGGTTTACTAGCGGGGGCTCCTACAATGAGCAGTTCTTC.

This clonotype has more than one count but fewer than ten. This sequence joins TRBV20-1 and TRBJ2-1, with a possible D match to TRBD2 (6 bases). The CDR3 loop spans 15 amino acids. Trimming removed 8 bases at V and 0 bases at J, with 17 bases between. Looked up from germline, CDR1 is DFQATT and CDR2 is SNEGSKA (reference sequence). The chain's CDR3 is CSTTSGGNSYNEQFF. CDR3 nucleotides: TGCAGTACCACCTCGGGCGGGAACTCCTACAATGAGCAGTTCTTC.

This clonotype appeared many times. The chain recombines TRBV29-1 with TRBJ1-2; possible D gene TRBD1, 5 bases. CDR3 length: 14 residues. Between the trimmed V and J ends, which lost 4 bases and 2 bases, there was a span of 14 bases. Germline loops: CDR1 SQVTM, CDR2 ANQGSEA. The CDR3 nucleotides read TGCAGCGTTGTGCCCGGGACGGGCAACTATGGCTACACCTTC. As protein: CSVVPGTGNYGYTF.

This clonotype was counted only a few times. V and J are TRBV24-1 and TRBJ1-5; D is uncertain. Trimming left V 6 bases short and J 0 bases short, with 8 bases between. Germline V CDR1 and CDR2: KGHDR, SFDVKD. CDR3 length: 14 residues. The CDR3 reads CATSHGYSNQPQHF. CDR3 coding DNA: TGTGCCACCAGTCACGGCTATAGCAATCAGCCCCAGCATTTT.

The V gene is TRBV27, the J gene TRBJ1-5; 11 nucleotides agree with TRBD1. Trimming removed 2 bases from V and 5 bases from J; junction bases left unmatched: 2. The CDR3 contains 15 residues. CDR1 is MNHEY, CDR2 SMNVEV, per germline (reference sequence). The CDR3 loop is CASSLGTGGDQPQHF. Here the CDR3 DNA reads TGTGCCAGCAGTTTAGGGACAGGGGGGGATCAGCCCCAGCATTTT.

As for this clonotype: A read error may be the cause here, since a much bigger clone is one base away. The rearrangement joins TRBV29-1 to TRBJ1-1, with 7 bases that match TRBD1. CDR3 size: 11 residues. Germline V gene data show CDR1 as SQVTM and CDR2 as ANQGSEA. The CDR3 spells CSVGGQGEALF. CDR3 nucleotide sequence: TGCAGCGTTGGGGGGCAGGGGGAAGCTTTATTT. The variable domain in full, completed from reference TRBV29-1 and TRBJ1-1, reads SAVISQKPSRDICQRGTSLTIQCQVDSQVTMMFWYRQQPGQSLTLIATANQGSEATYESGFVIDKFPISRPNLTFSTLTVSNMSPEDSSIYLCSVGGQGEALFGQGTRLTVV.

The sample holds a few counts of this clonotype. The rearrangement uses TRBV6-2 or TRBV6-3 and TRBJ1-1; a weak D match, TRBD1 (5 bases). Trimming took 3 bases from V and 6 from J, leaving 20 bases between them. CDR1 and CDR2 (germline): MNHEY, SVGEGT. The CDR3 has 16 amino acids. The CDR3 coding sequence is TGTGCCAGCAGTTATCTTCCGGGACTCAAAGGTCCTGAAGCTTTCTTT. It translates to CASSYLPGLKGPEAFF.

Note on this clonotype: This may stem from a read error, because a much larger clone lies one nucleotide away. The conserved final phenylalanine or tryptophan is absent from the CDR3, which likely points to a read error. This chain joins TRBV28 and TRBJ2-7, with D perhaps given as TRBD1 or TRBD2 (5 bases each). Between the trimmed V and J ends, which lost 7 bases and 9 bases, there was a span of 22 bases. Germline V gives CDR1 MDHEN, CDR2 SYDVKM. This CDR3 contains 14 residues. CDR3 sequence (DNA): TGTGCCAGCACCGCCGCTTACAGAGGGGATGCGCAGTACTCC. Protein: CASTAAYRGDAQYS.

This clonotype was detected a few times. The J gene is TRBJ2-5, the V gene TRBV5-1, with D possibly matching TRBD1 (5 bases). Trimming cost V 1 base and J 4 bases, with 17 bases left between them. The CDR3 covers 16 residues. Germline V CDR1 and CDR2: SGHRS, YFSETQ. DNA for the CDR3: TGCGCCAGCAGCTTGCAGGGCAGTGCGGAGATAGAGACCCAGTACTTC. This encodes CASSLQGSAEIETQYF.

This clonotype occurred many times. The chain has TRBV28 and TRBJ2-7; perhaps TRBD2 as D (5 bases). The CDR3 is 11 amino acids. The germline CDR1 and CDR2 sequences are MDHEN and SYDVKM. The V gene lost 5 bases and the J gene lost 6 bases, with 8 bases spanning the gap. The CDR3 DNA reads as TGTGCCAGCAGTCGGACTCGCGAGCAGTACTTC. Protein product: CASSRTREQYF.

The CDR3 loop reads CASSAGLGGYEQYF. The CDR3 DNA reads TGCGCCAGCAGCGCAGGACTAGGCGGTTACGAGCAGTACTTC. The rearrangement links TRBV4-3 to TRBJ2-7, with 7 bases identical to TRBD2. J lost 4 bases, V lost 5 bases, and 8 bases had no gene match. The CDR3 has 14 amino acids. Germline V gene lookup returns CDR1 LGHNA and CDR2 YSLEER.

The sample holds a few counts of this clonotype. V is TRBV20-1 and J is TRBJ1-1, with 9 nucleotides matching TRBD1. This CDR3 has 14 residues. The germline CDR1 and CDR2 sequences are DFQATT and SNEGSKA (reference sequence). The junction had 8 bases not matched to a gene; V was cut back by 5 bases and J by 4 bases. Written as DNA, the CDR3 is TGCAGTGCTCAGTTGGGGACAGGGTCCACTGAAGCTTTCTTT. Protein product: CSAQLGTGSTEAFF.

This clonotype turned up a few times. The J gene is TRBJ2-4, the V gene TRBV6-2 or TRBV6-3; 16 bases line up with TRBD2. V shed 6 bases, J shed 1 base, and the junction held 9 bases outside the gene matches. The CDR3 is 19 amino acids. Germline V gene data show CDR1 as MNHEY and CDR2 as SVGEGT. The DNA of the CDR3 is TGTGCCAGCAGAACCGGGACTAGCGGGAGGGCCGGGGCCAAAAACATTCAGTACTTC. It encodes CASRTGTSGRAGAKNIQYF.